These T cell receptor beta chains were read from a single sample in a study of beta chain features in type 1 diabetes. TCRdb keeps only in-frame clones here, not all; method: immunoSEQ multiplex PCR. The data show hundreds of thousands of clones, around 16% seen once. The material sequenced was naive CD4+ T cells from blood. Every receptor here comes from a man in his late teens or twenties in good health. CDR3s include the opening cysteine and the closing phenylalanine or tryptophan. A D gene is named only where the DNA matches it firmly. Rows give clone size only sometimes, using once, few, many, or a class for an expanded clone.

j_gene,d_gene,abundance,v_gene,CDR3nt,CDR3aa
TRBJ2-7,.,few,TRBV6-5,TGTGCCAGCAGTTCACCGGACAGTCGATTCTACGAGCAGTACTTC,CASSSPDSRFYEQYF
TRBJ1-1,.,.,TRBV6-1,TGTGCCAGCAGTGGGGGACTTCCAACGAGGACTGAAGCTTTCTTT,CASSGGLPTRTEAFF
TRBJ1-2,.,.,TRBV28,TGTGCCAGCAGTTTTGGCGTCAGCTATGGCTACACCTTC,CASSFGVSYGYTF
TRBJ2-2,.,.,TRBV7-2,TGTGCCAGCATACTGAACCTAAACACCGGGGAGCTGTTTTTT,CASILNLNTGELFF
TRBJ2-1,TRBD2,.,TRBV11-2,TGTGCCAGCAGGCCACTAGCGGGGTATTTTGAGCAGTTCTTC,CASRPLAGYFEQFF
TRBJ2-7,TRBD1,few,TRBV6-1,TGTGCCAGCAGTGATAGGAGGACAGGGGGCTACGAGCAGTACTTC,CASSDRRTGGYEQYF
TRBJ2-3,.,.,TRBV4-2,TGTGCCAGCAGCCCGGTGGGGCCAGATACGCAGTATTTT,CASSPVGPDTQYF
TRBJ2-5,TRBD1,few,TRBV7-2,TGTGCCAGCAGCTTTGACAGGGGGCGGGAGACCCAGTACTTC,CASSFDRGRETQYF
TRBJ2-7,.,few,TRBV7-2,TGTGCCAGCAGCAGACTAGGGCCAGGGCGTTACGAGCAGTACTTC,CASSRLGPGRYEQYF
TRBJ1-4,.,.,TRBV23-1,TGCGCCAGCACCCTACGGGACTTGTCGTTTAGGGCTAATGAAAAACTGTTTTTT,CASTLRDLSFRANEKLFF
TRBJ2-7,TRBD1,few,TRBV7-2,TGTGCCAGCAGCTCTAAGGGGGCTCCCTACGAGCAGTACTTC,CASSSKGAPYEQYF
TRBJ2-1,.,.,TRBV14,TGTGCCAGCAGCCAACTGACGGGGCGTAAGTTCTTC,CASSQLTGRKFF
TRBJ1-5,.,.,TRBV27,TGTGCCAGCAGTTTACAAGGCAGGGTGAATCGGAATCAGCCCCAGCATTTT,CASSLQGRVNRNQPQHF
TRBJ1-1,.,.,TRBV7-3,TGTGCCAGCAGCTTACAAAAAGCTTTCTTT,CASSLQKAFF
TRBJ2-3,TRBD2,few,TRBV5-1,TGCGCCAGCATGAGGACTAGGAGCACAGATACGCAGTATTTT,CASMRTRSTDTQYF
TRBJ2-4,TRBD2,.,TRBV4-1,TGCGCCAGCAGCCTGGGACTAGCGGGAGGGGTGGCCAAAAACATTCAGTACTTC,CASSLGLAGGVAKNIQYF
TRBJ2-2,.,few,TRBV7-6,TGTGCCAGCAGAACGGGGCCGAACACCGGGGAGCTGTTTTTT,CASRTGPNTGELFF
TRBJ2-3,TRBD1,few,TRBV28,TGTGCCAGCAGTTTATTGGGACAGGGGGCCGATACGCAGTATTTT,CASSLLGQGADTQYF
TRBJ1-5,TRBD1,.,TRBV5-1,TGCGCCAGCAGCTTGGGGGACAGCGTATATCAGCCCCAGCATTTT,CASSLGDSVYQPQHF
TRBJ2-7,.,.,TRBV15,TGTGCCACCAGCAGAGATTGGCCCGGCGGACCCTACGAGCAGTACTTC,CATSRDWPGGPYEQYF
TRBJ2-1,.,.,TRBV20-1,TGCAGTGCTAGCCGCGGTGAGCAGTTCTTC,CSASRGEQFF
TRBJ1-1,.,few,TRBV7-9,TGTGCCAGCAGCTTTACCGGGGTAGGGACTGAAGCTTTCTTT,CASSFTGVGTEAFF
TRBJ2-1,TRBD2,.,TRBV7-8,TGTGCCAGCAGCTTAGAGTGGTTCGGCGGGAGGGACAATGAGCAGTTCTTC,CASSLEWFGGRDNEQFF
TRBJ2-1,TRBD2,few,TRBV28,TGTGCCAGCAGCCCGGGACTAGCGGGGGGGCGGCGATACAATGAGCAGTTCTTC,CASSPGLAGGRRYNEQFF
TRBJ2-4,.,.,TRBV11-1,TGTGCCAGCAGCCCAGGTTCCGAAAACATTCAGTACTTC,CASSPGSENIQYF
TRBJ2-2,.,few,TRBV6-4,TGTGCCAGCAGCCAGGAGTTGTACACCGGGGAGCTGTTTTTT,CASSQELYTGELFF
TRBJ1-5,TRBD1,few,TRBV9,TGTGCCAGCAGCACGACAGGGTTCAATCAGCCCCAGCATTTT,CASSTTGFNQPQHF
TRBJ2-7,TRBD1,few,TRBV2,TGTGCCAGCAGGGGATTACCGGGACAGGGGTCCCACGAGCAGTACTTC,CASRGLPGQGSHEQYF
TRBJ1-1,.,few,TRBV6-1,TGTGCCAGCAGTGGAACTCAGGGGAACGCTGAAGCTTTCTTT,CASSGTQGNAEAFF
TRBJ2-2,TRBD2,few,TRBV5-4,TGTGCCAGCAGCCCGCCAGGACTAGCGGGAGGGTCTGACACCGGGGAGCTGTTTTTT,CASSPPGLAGGSDTGELFF
TRBJ2-3,.,few,TRBV7-3,TGTGCCAGCAGCCCAAAAGCAAGCACAGATACGCAGTATTTT,CASSPKASTDTQYF
TRBJ2-5,TRBD2,.,TRBV7-3,TGTGCCAGCAGCTTAAATAGCGGGCTACAAGAGACCCAGTACTTC,CASSLNSGLQETQYF
TRBJ1-2,.,once,TRBV29-1,TGCAGCGTTTCCCCAACCCGGGCCAGCTATGGCTACACCTTC,CSVSPTRASYGYTF
TRBJ1-2,.,few,TRBV12-5,TGTGCGAGCGGTGGAATCTATGGCTACACCTTC,CASGGIYGYTF
TRBJ2-5,TRBD2,.,TRBV6-1,TGTGCCACAAGAGGGAGGGACCGCCTTCAAGAGACCCAGTACTTC,CATRGRDRLQETQYF
TRBJ1-6,TRBD1,.,TRBV7-2,TGTGCCAGCAGCTCCCTCACAGGGGGCATTTATTCACCCCTCCACTTT,CASSSLTGGIYSPLHF